One sample yielded the 20 T cell receptor beta chains listed below, sequenced in a study of blood T cell repertoires in COVID-19. TCRdb's table, derived via immunoSEQ multiplex PCR, lists solely in-frame clones and lacks some. The sample lists around 150,000 clones, approximately 91% occurring once. The sample taken for sequencing was peripheral blood. These receptors were collected from a man between 18 and 35 years old with acute or convalescent COVID-19.

This chain uses TRBV6-5 with TRBJ1-5, with 7 bases aligning to TRBD1. CDR3 length: 15 residues. V lost 5 bases, J lost 2 bases, and 6 bases stayed unmatched. Germline CDR1 MNHEY, CDR2 SVGAGI. The CDR3 nucleotides read TGTGCCAGCAGTAGGGGGACAGTTGGCAATCAGCCCCAGCATTTT. Translated: CASSRGTVGNQPQHF.

This clone appeared a single time. This chain uses TRBV7-7 with TRBJ2-5; 9 positions agree with TRBD2. Germline loops: CDR1 SSHAT, CDR2 FNYEAQ (reference sequence). This CDR3 comprises 16 residues. J lost 2 bases, V lost 4 bases, and 8 bases had no gene match. The CDR3 region has the DNA TGTGCCAGCAGCTCCTGGCGGGCGGGAGGGCAAGAGACCCAGTACTTC. Protein: CASSSWRAGGQETQYF. The full variable domain, with the rest looked up from reference TRBV7-7 and TRBJ2-5, is GAGVSQSPRYKVTKRGQDVTLRCDPISSHATLYWYQQALGQGPEFLTYFNYEAQPDKSGLPSDRFSAERPEGSISTLTIQRTEQRDSAMYRCASSSWRAGGQETQYFGPGTRLLVL.

The chain is built from TRBV18 and TRBJ2-2; TRBD1 agrees at 8 bases. Germline trimming cut 6 bases from V and 6 bases from J; bases unmatched to any gene: 0. Germline assignment: CDR1 KGHSH and CDR2 LQKENI. There are 12 residues in the CDR3. CDR3 in amino acids: CASSTGAGELFF. DNA of the CDR3: TGTGCCAGCTCGACAGGGGCCGGGGAGCTGTTTTTT.

This clone was detected a few times. V usage is TRBV28 and J usage is TRBJ2-1; D possibly corresponds to TRBD2 (5 bases). Germline lookup yields CDR1 MDHEN and CDR2 SYDVKM. Trimming pared 7 bases from V and 7 bases from J, leaving 17 bases between. CDR3 size: 14 residues. CDR3: CASTLEGVINEQFF. The CDR3 nucleotides read TGTGCCAGCACCTTAGAGGGCGTAATAAATGAGCAGTTCTTC. Supplemented by reference TRBV28 and TRBJ2-1, the full variable domain reads DVKVTQSSRYLVKRTGEKVFLECVQDMDHENMFWYRQDPGLGLRLIYFSYDVKMKEKGDIPEGYSVSREKKERFSLILESASTNQTSMYLCASTLEGVINEQFFGPGTRLTVL.

The chain recombines TRBV7-2 with TRBJ1-3; D gene uncertain. The germline V and J ends were trimmed by 5 bases and 2 bases, with 16 bases remaining between them. Germline assignment: CDR1 SGHTA and CDR2 FQGNSA. The CDR3 has 16 amino acids. The CDR3 nucleotides read TGTGCCAGCAGCGCATTCCGGGGAAAAACTGGAAACACCATATATTTT. Residues: CASSAFRGKTGNTIYF.

V usage is TRBV7-9 and J usage is TRBJ1-4; D is ambiguous. Germline CDR1 reads SEHNR; CDR2 reads FQNEAQ (reference sequence). This CDR3 contains 15 residues. V was cut by 2 bases and J by 5 bases, with 12 bases left in between. This CDR3 is CASSLWTNHNEKLFF. In DNA, the CDR3 is TGTGCCAGCAGCTTATGGACTAATCACAATGAAAAACTGTTTTTT. The variable domain in full, with the rest retrieved from reference TRBV7-9 and TRBJ1-4, is DTGVSQNPRHKITKRGQNVTFRCDPISEHNRLYWYRQTLGQGPEFLTYFQNEAQLEKSRLLSDRFSAERPKGSFSTLEIQRTEQGDSAMYLCASSLWTNHNEKLFFGSGTQLSVL.

The chain uses TRBV5-4 and TRBJ1-1; maybe TRBD1 (6 bases). Looked up from germline, CDR1 is SGHNT and CDR2 is YYREEE (reference sequence). CDR3 length: 16 residues. Deletions cut 1 base from V and 4 bases from J, with 17 bases between. Written as DNA, the CDR3 is TGTGCCAGCAGCTTGAAATCGCCAGGGGAGGGCACTGAAGCTTTCTTT. Its protein is CASSLKSPGEGTEAFF.

The chain joins TRBV19 to TRBJ2-2, with TRBD2 matching 11 bases. The CDR3 is 18 amino acids. J gave up 2 bases and V 7 bases, and 12 bases lay outside the gene matches. Germline CDR1 reads LNHDA; CDR2 reads SQIVND (reference sequence). The CDR3 coding sequence is TGTGCCAGTACCATGACCACTAGCGGGAGTTTAAACACCGGGGAGCTGTTTTTT. Translating gives CASTMTTSGSLNTGELFF.

CDR3 DNA sequence: TGTGCCAGCACTACTAGCGGGGGGGAAAACGAGCAGTACTTC. Its protein is CASTTSGGENEQYF. The chain has TRBV6-5 and TRBJ2-7; TRBD2 aligns across 13 bases. The CDR3 covers 14 residues. V dropped 7 bases and J dropped 5; count of bases not matched to a gene: 5. From germline, CDR1 is MNHEY and CDR2 SVGAGI.

V is TRBV21-1 and J is TRBJ2-3; the table's D call, TRBD2, was not checked against the DNA. TRBV21-1 is a listed pseudogene. The CDR3 length is 13 residues. DNA for the CDR3: TGTGCCAGCCCGGGACTATCCACAGATACGCAGTATTTT. Translating gives CASPGLSTDTQYF.

V is TRBV28 and J is TRBJ1-2, with D perhaps TRBD1 (6 bases). The V gene lost 7 bases and the J gene lost 2 bases, with 20 bases spanning the gap. This CDR3 is built from 16 residues. CDR1 is MDHEN and CDR2 is SYDVKM in the germline V gene. CDR3 residues: CASTGIGTRSNYGYTF. The CDR3 DNA is TGTGCCAGCACAGGGATAGGGACACGATCGAACTATGGCTACACCTTC.

This sequence joins TRBV25-1 and TRBJ1-1; 8 bases match TRBD1. CDR1 and CDR2 from the germline V gene are MGHDK and SYGVNS. V gave up 6 bases and J gave up 1 base; unmatched junction bases: 10. CDR3 length: 16 amino acids. The CDR3 reads CASSLGTGWKNTEAFF. DNA for the CDR3: TGTGCCAGCAGCTTGGGGACAGGATGGAAGAACACTGAAGCTTTCTTT.

The rearrangement uses TRBV24-1 and TRBJ2-3, with D perhaps TRBD1 (5 bases). V dropped 2 bases and J dropped 1 base, with 12 bases sitting between them. CDR1 and CDR2 from the germline V gene are KGHDR and SFDVKD. The CDR3 has 16 amino acids. The CDR3 sequence is CATSDSAGPGTDTQYF. In DNA form, the CDR3 reads TGTGCCACCAGTGATTCGGCAGGGCCAGGCACAGATACGCAGTATTTT.

The gene calls are TRBV5-1 and TRBJ1-2; D gene unclear. From germline, CDR1 is SGHRS and CDR2 YFSETQ. The V end was cut by 0 bases, the J end by 3 bases, with 15 bases between. This CDR3 comprises 16 residues. The CDR3 here is CASSLEERLGDYGYTF. In nucleotides, the CDR3 is TGCGCCAGCAGCTTGGAAGAGAGGCTTGGAGACTATGGCTACACCTTC. Together with reference TRBV5-1 and TRBJ1-2, the CDR3 gives the full variable domain: KAGVTQTPRYLIKTRGQQVTLSCSPISGHRSVSWYQQTPGQGLQFLFEYFSETQRNKGNFPGRFSGRQFSNSRSEMNVSTLELGDSALYLCASSLEERLGDYGYTFGSGTRLTVV.

This chain connects TRBV6-6 to TRBJ1-2, with a weak D call TRBD1 (6 bases). Germline lookup yields CDR1 MNHNY and CDR2 SVGAGI (reference sequence). Deletions cut 7 bases from V and 3 bases from J, with 6 bases between. There are 11 residues in the CDR3. CDR3 bases: TGTGCCAGCACAGGGGACTATGGCTACACCTTC. Translated: CASTGDYGYTF.

The V gene is TRBV14, the J gene TRBJ1-5; D uncertain. Trimming removed 3 bases at V and 2 bases at J, with 11 bases between. Germline-derived CDR1 and CDR2 are SGHDN and FVKESK. The CDR3 runs 15 residues. CDR3 DNA: TGTGCCAGCAGCCACCAGGCAGTCGGCAATCAGCCCCAGCATTTT. Protein product: CASSHQAVGNQPQHF.

V is TRBV24-1 and J is TRBJ2-1; 9 bases fit TRBD1. The CDR3 is made up of 16 amino acids. Trimming took 4 bases from V and 5 from J; bases not matched to a gene: 8. CDR1 is KGHDR, CDR2 SFDVKD, per germline. CDR3 DNA sequence: TGTGCCACCAGTGACCCGAGGACAGGGGATAACAATGAGCAGTTCTTC. Protein product: CATSDPRTGDNNEQFF.

V and J are TRBV19 and TRBJ2-5; the match to TRBD1 covers 8 bases. The CDR3 has 14 amino acids. The germline V gene encodes CDR1 LNHDA and CDR2 SQIVND (reference sequence). With 6 bases clipped from V and 1 base from J, the junction kept 4 bases outside the gene matches. CDR3 nucleotides: TGTGCCAGTAGGGGGGACAGGACCCAAGAGACCCAGTACTTC. It encodes CASRGDRTQETQYF.

This chain joins TRBV24-1 and TRBJ2-3; D is perhaps TRBD2 (6 bases). Trimming shortened V by 1 base and J by 0 bases, and 10 bases separated the two germline ends. The germline CDR1 and CDR2 sequences are KGHDR and SFDVKD. The CDR3 is made up of 16 amino acids. In nucleotides, the CDR3 is TGTGCCACCAGTGATTTTACGGGGGTTAGCACAGATACGCAGTATTTT. It codes for CATSDFTGVSTDTQYF.

This rearrangement joins TRBV6-5 to TRBJ2-2; 8 nucleotides match TRBD1. V dropped 2 bases and J dropped 6; count of bases not matched to a gene: 2. Per germline, CDR1 MNHEY and CDR2 SVGAGI. CDR3 length: 14 amino acids. DNA of the CDR3: TGTGCCAGCAGTTACCTACAGGGGGCCGGGGAGCTGTTTTTT. This translates into CASSYLQGAGELFF.